This TCR beta chain was recorded in a study of regulatory T cells in long-lasting Graves disease. Documented time point: newly diagnosed GD, antithyroid drugs for less than 3 months. TCR sequences were obtained from RNA taken from PBMCs. The CDR3 sequence is 15 residues long. Germline V gene data show CDR1 as SGHAT and CDR2 as FQDESV (reference sequence). Trimming cost V 3 bases and J 1 base, with 12 bases left between them. To make TCR beta libraries, researchers used iRepertoire HTBI primers and Arm-PCR of CDR3 regions. Via MiXCR, TCRdb re-called the multiplex PCR reads, giving one row per CDR3 protein. This sample has around 400,000 distinct CDR3 sequences, with roughly 10% found just once. This clonotype was seen at least ten times. As yet, its antigen is unknown. Overall study findings and caveats: Exclusively peripheral blood, rather than thyroid tissue, was studied.

The same sample was also used in a study of T cells in Graves' hyperthyroidism and ophthalmopathy.

The chain is built from TRBV11-1 and TRBJ1-1; TRBD1 is a possible D gene (5 bases). This specimen consisted of peripheral blood mononuclear cells (PBMCs), obtained at new diagnosis, from a patient treated with antithyroid drugs. This sequence originates from a young woman with Graves disease. In nucleotides, the CDR3 is TGTGCCAGCAGCTTGGCCCCAGGGCGGAACACTGAAGCTTTCTTT. Its translation: CASSLAPGRNTEAFF.